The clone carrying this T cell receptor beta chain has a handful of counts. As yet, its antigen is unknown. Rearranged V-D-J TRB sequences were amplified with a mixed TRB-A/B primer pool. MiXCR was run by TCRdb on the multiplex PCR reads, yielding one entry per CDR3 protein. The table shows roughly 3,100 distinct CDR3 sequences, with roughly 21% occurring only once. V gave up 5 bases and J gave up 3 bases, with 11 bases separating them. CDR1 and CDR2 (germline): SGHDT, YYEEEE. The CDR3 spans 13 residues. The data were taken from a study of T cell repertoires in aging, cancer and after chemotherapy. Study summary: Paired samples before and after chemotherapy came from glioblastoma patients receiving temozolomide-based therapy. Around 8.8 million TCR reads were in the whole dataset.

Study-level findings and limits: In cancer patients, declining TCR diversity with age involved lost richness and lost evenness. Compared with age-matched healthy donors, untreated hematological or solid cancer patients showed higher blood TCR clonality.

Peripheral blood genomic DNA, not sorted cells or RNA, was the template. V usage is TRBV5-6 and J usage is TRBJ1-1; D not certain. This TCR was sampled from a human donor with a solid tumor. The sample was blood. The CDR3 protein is CASSAVGYTEAFF. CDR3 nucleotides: TGTGCCAGCAGTGCCGTTGGGTACACTGAAGCTTTCTTT.